Presented here are 18 T cell receptor beta chains from one specimen sequenced in a study of T cells in tumors after PD-1 blockade. Data came from immunoSEQ multiplex PCR; TCRdb stores just in-frame clones and leaves some out. The sample includes roughly 50,000 clones, nearly 80% of them seen just once. The sample consisted of PBMCs, taken before anti-PD-1 treatment. The receptor set was obtained from a human donor with basal cell carcinoma.

CDR3 coding DNA: TGTGCCAGCAGCCAAACCGACGGAGCGAACACCGGGGAGCTGTTTTTT. Translated, it gives CASSQTDGANTGELFF. The rearrangement uses TRBV14 and TRBJ2-2; the D is unclear. The germline V and J ends were trimmed by 2 bases and 0 bases, with 10 bases remaining between them. From germline, CDR1 is SGHDN and CDR2 FVKESK. CDR3 size: 16 residues.

This clone occurred a few times. The chain joins TRBV6-1 to TRBJ2-6; unclear D gene. Germline CDR1 reads MNHNS; CDR2 reads SASEGT. Trimming stripped 3 bases from V and 4 bases from J, with 7 bases between. The CDR3 sequence is 14 residues long. DNA for the CDR3: TGTGCCAGCAGTGAGGGAAACGGGGCCAACGTCCTGACTTTC. Encoded protein: CASSEGNGANVLTF.

The chain has TRBV9 and TRBJ1-4; the match to TRBD1 covers 7 bases. The CDR3 runs to 16 residues. Germline loops: CDR1 SGDLS, CDR2 YYNGEE. With V trimmed by 3 bases and J by 8 bases, 13 bases remained unmatched. In nucleotides, the CDR3 is TGTGCCAGCAGCGCGATTAGGGGGCCCGAGGGGGAAAAACTGTTTTTT. This sequence encodes CASSAIRGPEGEKLFF.

The sample holds a few counts of this clone. This chain uses TRBV6-1 with TRBJ1-6, with a tentative D call TRBD1 (5 bases). Deletions cut 1 base from V and 1 base from J, with 11 bases between. The CDR3 sequence is 17 residues long. Germline V gene data show CDR1 as MNHNS and CDR2 as SASEGT. CDR3 nucleotides: TGTGCCAGCAGTGAAGATCGGGGGGAATCCTATAATTCACCCCTCCACTTT. Encoded protein: CASSEDRGESYNSPLHF.

This chain links TRBV2 with TRBJ1-6; possible D gene TRBD1, 6 bases. There are 17 residues in the CDR3. Trimming left V 6 bases short and J 7 bases short, with 22 bases between. The germline V gene encodes CDR1 SNHLY and CDR2 FYNNEI. CDR3 nucleotide sequence: TGTGCCAGCAGCGCGAGGGGGGGTCCGAGAAGAAATTCACCCCTCCACTTT. Translation: CASSARGGPRRNSPLHF.

The chain is built from TRBV29-1 and TRBJ2-1; 9 nucleotides align to TRBD1. V trimming: 7 bases; J trimming: 6 bases; junction bases outside the gene matches: 7. This CDR3 has 13 residues. Germline V lookup: CDR1 SQVTM, CDR2 ANQGSEA. The CDR3 is CSATDRGGNEQFF. CDR3 DNA sequence: TGCAGCGCCACGGACAGGGGAGGCAATGAGCAGTTCTTC.

This clone was seen a few times. The chain combines TRBV9 with TRBJ1-1, with 7 bases identical to TRBD1. The J segment lost 5 bases and the V segment lost 0 bases, leaving 10 bases of the junction unmatched. Germline CDR1 SGDLS, CDR2 YYNGEE. This CDR3 is 16 amino acids long. The CDR3 coding sequence is TGTGCCAGCAGCGTAGGAGGGGGCGGTATCGGAACTGAAGCTTTCTTT. Translation: CASSVGGGGIGTEAFF. The full variable domain, in which reference TRBV9 and TRBJ1-1 provide the parts outside the CDR3, is DSGVTQTPKHLITATGQRVTLRCSPRSGDLSVYWYQQSLDQGLQFLIQYYNGEERAKGNILERFSAQQFPDLHSELNLSSLELGDSALYFCASSVGGGGIGTEAFFGQGTRLTVV.

The V call is TRBV7-6, the J call TRBJ2-2; 9 nucleotides line up with TRBD1. This CDR3 comprises 18 residues. The trim removed 4 bases at V and 4 bases at J, leaving 13 bases unmatched. CDR1 and CDR2 (germline): SGHVS, FNYEAQ. CDR3 sequence (DNA): TGTGCCAGCAGCTCCAAGAGTACCGGGACAGGGAGCACCGGGGAGCTGTTTTTT. It encodes CASSSKSTGTGSTGELFF.

This rearrangement joins TRBV5-1 to TRBJ2-3, with D tentatively TRBD1 (6 bases). This CDR3 spans 14 amino acids. The ends were cut back, 5 bases at V and 6 bases at J, with 16 bases in the middle. Germline V CDR1 and CDR2: SGHRS, YFSETQ. CDR3 DNA sequence: TGCGCCAGCAGACAGGGTATGGTGGGGGATACGCAGTATTTT. This encodes CASRQGMVGDTQYF.

The rearrangement uses TRBV20-1 and TRBJ1-2; no clear D gene. The V end lost 5 bases, the J end lost 3 bases, and 7 bases lay between the germline ends. The CDR3 extends over 11 amino acids. Germline V gene data show CDR1 as DFQATT and CDR2 as SNEGSKA (reference sequence). DNA of the CDR3: TGCAGTGCTCTGTCGGACTATGGCTACACCTTC. Its translation is CSALSDYGYTF.

This sequence joins TRBV5-1 and TRBJ2-1; D is ambiguous. The CDR3 is made up of 14 amino acids. Germline V CDR1 and CDR2: SGHRS, YFSETQ. V was pared by 5 bases and J by 4 bases, with 13 bases between. The chain's CDR3 is CASSLESEYNEQFF. In DNA form, the CDR3 reads TGCGCCAGCAGTCTGGAGTCGGAGTACAATGAGCAGTTCTTC.

This chain joins TRBV6-1 and TRBJ1-2; D is uncertain. This CDR3 spans 13 amino acids. CDR1 MNHNS and CDR2 SASEGT come from the germline V gene. The V end lost 2 bases, the J end lost 8 bases, and 12 bases lay between the germline ends. CDR3 DNA sequence: TGTGCCAGCAGTGAAAGTAGGGTTGACGGCTACACCTTC. It translates to CASSESRVDGYTF.

This clone occurred a few times. The CDR3 sequence: CAWSVLAGSEQFF. In DNA form, the CDR3 reads TGTGCCTGGAGTGTCCTAGCGGGATCTGAGCAGTTCTTC. The V and J genes are TRBV30 and TRBJ2-1, with 9 bases that match TRBD2. V shed 0 bases and J 9 bases; nucleotides not matched to a gene: 3. This CDR3 contains 13 residues. CDR1 GTSNPN and CDR2 SVGIG come from the germline V gene (reference sequence).

The rearrangement joins TRBV3-1 (or the pseudogene TRBV3-2) to TRBJ1-2, with 8 nucleotides matching TRBD1. Trimming at V came to 2 bases and at J to 3 bases, leaving 5 bases not matched to a gene. The CDR3 covers 15 residues. Germline V gene data show CDR1 as LGHDT and CDR2 as YNNKEL (reference sequence). The CDR3 protein is CASSQFGQGDYGYTF. In nucleotides, the CDR3 is TGTGCCAGCAGCCAATTTGGACAGGGTGACTATGGCTACACCTTC.

This rearrangement joins TRBV28 to TRBJ2-1; possible D gene TRBD2, 5 bases. V lost 7 bases, J lost 10 bases, and 14 bases lay in between. Germline assignment: CDR1 MDHEN and CDR2 SYDVKM. The CDR3 has 12 residues. CDR3 protein: CASTPGPGEQFF. CDR3 bases: TGTGCCAGCACCCCTGGGCCGGGGGAGCAGTTCTTC.

The V gene is TRBV7-4, the J gene TRBJ1-1; no clear D gene. The CDR3 consists of 14 residues. In germline, CDR1 is SGHVT, CDR2 SQSDAQ. Trimming removed 2 bases at V and 0 bases at J, with 7 bases between. The CDR3 protein is CASSLSGLNTEAFF. The CDR3 region has the DNA TGTGCCAGCAGCTTATCAGGCCTGAACACTGAAGCTTTCTTT.

This chain joins TRBV27 and TRBJ2-7; 10 bases line up with TRBD2. CDR3 size: 16 residues. Trimming cost V 4 bases and J 1 base; bases outside gene matches: 7. Germline-derived CDR1 and CDR2 are MNHEY and SMNVEV (reference sequence). The CDR3 DNA follows: TGTGCCAGCAGTTCAACTAGCGGGGAAGCGTCCTACGAGCAGTACTTC. Translated: CASSSTSGEASYEQYF.

The chain employs TRBV6-6 and TRBJ1-3; 8 nucleotides agree with TRBD1. V lost 6 bases, J lost 4 bases, and 11 bases stayed unmatched. CDR1 MNHNY and CDR2 SVGAGI come from the germline V gene (reference sequence). The CDR3 contains 16 residues. This CDR3 reads CASSRSGQADGNTIYF. CDR3 sequence (DNA): TGTGCCAGCAGCCGATCGGGACAGGCCGACGGAAACACCATATATTTT.